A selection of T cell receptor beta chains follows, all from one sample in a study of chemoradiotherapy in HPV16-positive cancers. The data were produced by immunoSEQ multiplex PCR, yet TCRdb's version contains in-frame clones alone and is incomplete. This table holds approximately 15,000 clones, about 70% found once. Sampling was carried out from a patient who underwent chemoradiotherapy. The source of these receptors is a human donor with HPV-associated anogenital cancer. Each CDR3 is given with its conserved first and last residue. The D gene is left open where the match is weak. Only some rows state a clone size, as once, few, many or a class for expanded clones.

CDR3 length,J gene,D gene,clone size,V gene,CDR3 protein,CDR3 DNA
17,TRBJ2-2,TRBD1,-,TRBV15,CATSRETGAANTGELFF,TGTGCCACCAGCAGAGAAACAGGGGCCGCGAACACCGGGGAGCTGTTTTTT
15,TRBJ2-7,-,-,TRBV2,CASSIGSGPSYEQYF,TGTGCCAGCAGTATCGGAAGCGGCCCGTCCTACGAGCAGTACTTC
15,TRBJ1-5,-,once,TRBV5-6,CASSGGGGLVQPQHF,TGTGCCAGCAGCGGAGGGGGGGGGCTAGTCCAGCCCCAGCATTTT
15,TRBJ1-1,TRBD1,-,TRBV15,CATSRQGARSTEAFF,TGTGCCACCAGCAGACAGGGGGCGCGCAGCACTGAAGCTTTCTTT
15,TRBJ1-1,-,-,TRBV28,CASSPSGAVVGEAFF,TGTGCCAGCAGTCCTTCTGGGGCCGTCGTAGGTGAAGCTTTCTTT
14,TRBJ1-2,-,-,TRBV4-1,CASSQVGGYYGYTF,TGCGCCAGCAGCCAAGTAGGTGGCTACTATGGCTACACCTTC
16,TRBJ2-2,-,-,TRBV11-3,CASSSPEGLVTGELFF,TGTGCCAGCAGCTCCCCGGAGGGGTTGGTGACCGGGGAGCTGTTTTTT
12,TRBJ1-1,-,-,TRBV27,CASRAGNTEAFF,TGTGCCAGCAGGGCTGGGAACACTGAAGCTTTCTTT
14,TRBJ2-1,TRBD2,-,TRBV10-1,CASSVGTSYNEQFF,TGCGCCAGCAGTGTTGGGACTAGCTACAATGAGCAGTTCTTC
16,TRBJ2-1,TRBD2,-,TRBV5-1,CASSTRPSGVYNEQFF,TGCGCCAGCAGCACGAGACCTAGCGGGGTCTACAATGAGCAGTTCTTC
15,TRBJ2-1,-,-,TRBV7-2,CASSLGLSSYNEQFF,TGTGCCAGCAGCTTAGGACTTAGCTCCTACAATGAGCAGTTCTTC
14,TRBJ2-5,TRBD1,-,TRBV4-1,CASSQEGQQETQYF,TGCGCCAGCAGCCAAGAGGGACAGCAAGAGACCCAGTACTTC
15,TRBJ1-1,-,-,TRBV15,CATSRDRGGGAEAFF,TGTGCCACCAGCAGAGATCGGGGTGGAGGAGCTGAAGCTTTCTTT
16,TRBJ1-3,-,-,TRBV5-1,CASSLVLSGEGNTIYF,TGCGCCAGCAGCTTGGTACTTTCTGGAGAAGGAAACACCATATATTTT
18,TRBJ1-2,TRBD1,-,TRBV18,CASSPYDAVDRLFYGYTF,TGTGCCAGCTCACCATACGATGCCGTGGACAGGCTTTTCTATGGCTACACCTTC
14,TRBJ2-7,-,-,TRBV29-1,CSVVLPTSAYEQYF,TGCAGCGTTGTATTGCCCACGTCCGCCTACGAGCAGTACTTC
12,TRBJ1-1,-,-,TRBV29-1,CSVESPSVEAFF,TGCAGCGTTGAATCTCCCTCCGTCGAAGCTTTCTTT
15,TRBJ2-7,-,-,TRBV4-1,CASSQTPEVGRKQYF,TGCGCCAGCAGCCAAACCCCGGAGGTGGGACGTAAGCAGTACTTC